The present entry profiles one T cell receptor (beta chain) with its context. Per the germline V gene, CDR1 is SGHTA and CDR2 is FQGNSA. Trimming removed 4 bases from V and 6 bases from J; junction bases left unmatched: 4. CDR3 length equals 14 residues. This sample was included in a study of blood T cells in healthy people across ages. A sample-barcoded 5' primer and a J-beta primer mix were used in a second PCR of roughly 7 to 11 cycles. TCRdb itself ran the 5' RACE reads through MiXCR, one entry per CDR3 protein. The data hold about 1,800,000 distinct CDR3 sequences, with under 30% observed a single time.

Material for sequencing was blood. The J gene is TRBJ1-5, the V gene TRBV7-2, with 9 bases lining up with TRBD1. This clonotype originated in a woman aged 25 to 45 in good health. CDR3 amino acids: CASSSTGGVQPQHF. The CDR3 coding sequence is TGTGCCAGCAGCTCCACAGGGGGCGTTCAGCCCCAGCATTTT.